This section outlines one T cell receptor beta chain sequence together with its context. The sample belongs to a study of cytomegalovirus exposure and HLA in healthy donors. Study details: An earlier analysis found 120 million or so unique TCR beta sequences from 150 million to 200 million T cells.

The PCR had 60 Vbeta and 13 Jbeta primers. Sequencing used immunoSEQ multiplex PCR; TCRdb keeps in-frame clones, though not all of them. The profile shows 150,000 to 200,000 clones, around 75% of them singletons. Germline CDR1 reads SGHNT; CDR2 reads YYREEE (reference sequence). V was cut by 4 bases and J by 4 bases, with 17 bases left in between. CDR3 size: 15 residues. The receptor was derived from a woman aged 45-60 years in good health and CMV-seronegative. Material for sequencing was PBMCs. The chain has TRBV5-4 and TRBJ1-2; D call uncertain. The CDR3 region is CASSPQSQSRYGYTF. The CDR3 nucleotides are TGTGCCAGCAGCCCACAGAGCCAGAGTCGCTATGGCTACACCTTC.